This TCR beta chain was retrieved from a study of T cell repertoires in cytomegalovirus infection. As for the study in general: Researchers turned to recently identified HLA-C-restricted CMV epitopes as well as well-studied HLA-B-restricted ones. The public TCR beta signatures pointed to both CMV infection and matching HLA type. Whole-study results and caveats: Public TCR beta family frequency separated CMV-and-HLA carriers, including in an independent cohort.

J gave up 6 bases and V 5 bases, and 5 bases lay outside the gene matches. This CDR3 comprises 16 residues. The V gene's germline CDR1 is LNHDA and CDR2 SQIVND (reference sequence). This clonotype was seen a few times. Its target is not known. TCRdb fed the reads into MiXCR, producing one record per CDR3 protein. The sample consists of about 900,000 distinct CDR3 sequences, around a third of them appearing once. The rearrangement uses TRBV19 and TRBJ2-1; 15 positions agree with TRBD2. This clonotype originated in a human donor in good health (CMV status not recorded). Some clones in this sample may be carry-over from other donors' samples. The sample here was cultured CD8+ T cells from PBMCs, taken from culture after CMV antigen stimulation. Written as DNA, the CDR3 is TGTGCCAGTAGTTCCGGACTAGCGGGGGGGATCAATGAGCAGTTCTTC. Encoded protein: CASSSGLAGGINEQFF.